The 3 T cell receptor beta chains reported below all come from one sample, sequenced in a study of T cells in Graves' hyperthyroidism and ophthalmopathy. Regions amplified from RNA transcripts were the TCR beta CDR3 regions. During a first-round RT-PCR of the TCR CDR3, the HTBI primer set was used. Via MiXCR, TCRdb re-called the multiplex PCR reads, giving one row per CDR3 protein. The top ten clones hold about half of a sample with 300,000 to 400,000 distinct CDR3 sequences, 15% to 20% of them seen once. Material: blood. The receptors originated from a woman in her forties or fifties with Graves' hyperthyroidism.

The CDR3 DNA reads TGTGCCAGCAGACCCCAACAGGGGGGCGGGGAGACCCAGTACTTC. It is translated as CASRPQQGGGETQYF. The gene calls are TRBV28 and TRBJ2-5, with TRBD1 identical over 8 bases. In germline, CDR1 is MDHEN, CDR2 SYDVKM. J gave up 5 bases and V 6 bases, and 11 bases lay outside the gene matches. The CDR3 is made up of 15 amino acids.

This clonotype came up a few times. The V and J genes are TRBV5-1 and TRBJ2-7; 10 positions agree with TRBD1. Germline values: CDR1 SGHRS, CDR2 YFSETQ. V was pared by 4 bases and J by 2 bases, with 18 bases of the junction left unmatched. The length of the CDR3 is 19 residues. The CDR3 sequence is CASSPRTGGSVAGPYEQYF. In nucleotides, the CDR3 is TGCGCCAGCAGCCCGAGGACAGGGGGATCTGTAGCGGGACCCTACGAGCAGTACTTC.

This clonotype showed up many times. The V call is TRBV30, the J call TRBJ1-5; the match to TRBD1 covers 9 bases. V lost 3 bases to trimming and J lost 9 bases; unmatched junction nucleotides: 6. Looked up from germline, CDR1 is GTSNPN and CDR2 is SVGIG (reference sequence). The CDR3 totals 13 residues. The CDR3: CAWRGQGMRPQHF. The CDR3 coding sequence is TGTGCCTGGAGGGGACAGGGCATGCGGCCCCAGCATTTT.